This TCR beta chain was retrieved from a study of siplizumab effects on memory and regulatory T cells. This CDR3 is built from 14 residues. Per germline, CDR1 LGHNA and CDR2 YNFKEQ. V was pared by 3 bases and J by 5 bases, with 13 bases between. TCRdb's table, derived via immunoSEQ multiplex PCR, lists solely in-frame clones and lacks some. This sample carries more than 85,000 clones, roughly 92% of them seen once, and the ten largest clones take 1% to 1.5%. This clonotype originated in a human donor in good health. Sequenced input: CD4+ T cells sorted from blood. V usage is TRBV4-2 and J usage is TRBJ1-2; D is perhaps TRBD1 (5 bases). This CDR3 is CASSQETESYGYTF. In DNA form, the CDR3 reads TGTGCCAGCAGCCAGGAGACAGAATCATATGGCTACACCTTC.